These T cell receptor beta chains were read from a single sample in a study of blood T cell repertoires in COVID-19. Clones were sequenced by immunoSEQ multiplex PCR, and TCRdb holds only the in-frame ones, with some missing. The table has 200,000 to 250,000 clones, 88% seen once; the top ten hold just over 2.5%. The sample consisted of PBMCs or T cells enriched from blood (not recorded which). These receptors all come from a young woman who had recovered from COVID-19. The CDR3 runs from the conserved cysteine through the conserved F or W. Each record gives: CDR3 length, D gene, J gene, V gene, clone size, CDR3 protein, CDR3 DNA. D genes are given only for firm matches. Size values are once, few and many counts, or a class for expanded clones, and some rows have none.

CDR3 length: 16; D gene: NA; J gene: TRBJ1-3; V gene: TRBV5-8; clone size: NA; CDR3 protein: CASSFLTGPSGNTIYF; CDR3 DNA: TGTGCCAGCAGCTTCTTGACAGGCCCCTCTGGAAACACCATATATTTT
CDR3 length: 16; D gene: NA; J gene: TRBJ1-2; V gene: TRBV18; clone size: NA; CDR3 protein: CASSPGRWPTNYGYTF; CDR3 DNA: TGTGCCAGCTCACCGGGGCGATGGCCAACTAACTATGGCTACACCTTC
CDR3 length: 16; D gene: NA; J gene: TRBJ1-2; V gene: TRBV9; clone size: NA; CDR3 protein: CASSVASGVQAYGYTF; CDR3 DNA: TGTGCCAGCAGCGTAGCCTCAGGGGTCCAGGCCTATGGCTACACCTTC
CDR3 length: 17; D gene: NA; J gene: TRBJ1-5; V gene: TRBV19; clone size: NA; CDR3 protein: CASRNSPSRRPNQPQHF; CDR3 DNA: TGTGCCAGTAGAAATTCCCCCTCTCGCAGGCCTAATCAGCCCCAGCATTTT
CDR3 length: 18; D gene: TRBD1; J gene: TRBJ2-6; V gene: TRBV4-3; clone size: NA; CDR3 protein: CASSQEGGQHSGANVLTF; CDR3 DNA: TGCGCCAGCAGCCAAGAAGGGGGACAGCACTCTGGGGCCAACGTCCTGACTTTC
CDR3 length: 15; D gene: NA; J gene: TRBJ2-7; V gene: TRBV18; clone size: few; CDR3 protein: CASSPRGAGTYEQYF; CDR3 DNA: TGTGCCAGCTCACCACGGGGTGCGGGGACCTACGAGCAGTACTTC
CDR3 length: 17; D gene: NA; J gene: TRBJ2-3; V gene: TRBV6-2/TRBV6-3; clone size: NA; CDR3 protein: CASSSLFGGLSTDTQYF; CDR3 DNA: TGTGCCAGCAGTTCCCTTTTCGGGGGGCTAAGCACAGATACGCAGTATTTT
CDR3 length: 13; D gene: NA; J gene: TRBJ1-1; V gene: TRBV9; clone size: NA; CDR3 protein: CASSHGGDTEAFF; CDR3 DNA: TGTGCCAGCAGTCATGGCGGTGACACTGAAGCTTTCTTT
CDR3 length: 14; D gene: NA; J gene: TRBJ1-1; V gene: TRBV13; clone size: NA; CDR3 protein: CASSHGEVNTEAFF; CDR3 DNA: TGTGCCAGCAGCCATGGAGAGGTGAACACTGAAGCTTTCTTT
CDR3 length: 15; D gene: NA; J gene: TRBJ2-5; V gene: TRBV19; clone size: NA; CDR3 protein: CASSIELALSGTQYF; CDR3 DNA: TGTGCCAGTAGTATAGAGCTAGCCCTCTCGGGAACCCAGTACTTC
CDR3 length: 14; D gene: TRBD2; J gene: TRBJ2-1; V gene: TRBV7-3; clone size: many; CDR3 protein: CASSYSGGADEQFF; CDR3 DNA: TGTGCCAGCAGCTATAGCGGGGGGGCAGATGAGCAGTTCTTC
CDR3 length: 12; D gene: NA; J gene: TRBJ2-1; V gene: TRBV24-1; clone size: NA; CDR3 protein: CACSESGNEQFF; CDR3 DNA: TGTGCCTGCTCCGAGTCCGGGAATGAGCAGTTCTTC
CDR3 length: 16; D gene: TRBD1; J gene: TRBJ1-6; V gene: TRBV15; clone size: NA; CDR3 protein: CATSRGRQGIGSPLHF; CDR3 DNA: TGTGCCACCAGCAGGGGTAGACAGGGGATCGGGTCACCCCTCCACTTT
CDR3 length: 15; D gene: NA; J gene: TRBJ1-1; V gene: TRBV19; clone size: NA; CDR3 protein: CASSHPAGGNTEAFF; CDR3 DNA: TGTGCCAGTAGCCACCCCGCCGGGGGGAACACTGAAGCTTTCTTT
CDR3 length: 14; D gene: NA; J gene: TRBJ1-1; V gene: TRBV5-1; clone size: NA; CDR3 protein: CASRPQGQGTEAFF; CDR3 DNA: TGCGCCAGCAGACCACAGGGCCAGGGGACTGAAGCTTTCTTT
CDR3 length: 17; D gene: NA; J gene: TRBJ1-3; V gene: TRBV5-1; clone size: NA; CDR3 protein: CASSLSGTGSSGNTIYF; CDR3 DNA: TGCGCCAGCAGCCTCAGCGGCACAGGGAGCTCTGGAAACACCATATATTTT
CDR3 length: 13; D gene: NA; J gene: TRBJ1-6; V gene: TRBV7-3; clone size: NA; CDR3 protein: CASSSYRDSPLHF; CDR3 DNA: TGTGCCAGCAGCTCCTACAGGGATTCACCCCTCCACTTT